The present entry profiles one T cell receptor beta chain with its context. The sample originates from a study of T cell changes during pregnancy in multiple sclerosis. The length of the CDR3 is 16 residues. The germline V gene encodes CDR1 MGHRA and CDR2 YSYEKL. Trimming left V 5 bases short and J 0 bases short, with 15 bases between. Data came from immunoSEQ multiplex PCR; TCRdb stores just in-frame clones and leaves some out. Of 95,000 to 110,000 clones listed, roughly 92% are singletons. The clonotype comes from a female donor with multiple sclerosis, enrolled in a pregnancy study. This sequence joins TRBV4-1 and TRBJ2-3; possibly TRBD2 for D (6 bases). The sequenced sample was peripheral blood, obtained after pregnancy. The CDR3 DNA follows: TGCGCCAGCAGCTGGGGGACTGTCGCTAGCACAGATACGCAGTATTTT. Protein: CASSWGTVASTDTQYF.